The 6 T cell receptor beta chains given below trace back to one sample, sequenced in a study of blood T cell repertoires in COVID-19. The table came from immunoSEQ multiplex PCR; TCRdb's copy has only in-frame clones and leaves some out. The data contain 350,000 or so clones, around four fifths of them singletons. The sequenced sample consisted of peripheral blood. The receptor set was obtained from a young man with active or convalescent COVID-19.

This chain joins TRBV6-4 and TRBJ2-6; a possible D gene is TRBD1 (6 bases). CDR3 length equals 14 residues. Germline V gene data show CDR1 as MRHNA and CDR2 as SNTAGT. V was pared by 5 bases and J by 3 bases, with 8 bases between. In nucleotides, the CDR3 is TGTGCCAGCAGTCAGGGGAATGGGGCCAACGTCCTGACTTTC. The encoded protein is CASSQGNGANVLTF.

J is TRBJ2-6 and V is TRBV5-1; 9 nucleotides line up with TRBD1. In germline, CDR1 is SGHRS, CDR2 YFSETQ. The CDR3 length is 18 residues. V was pared by 1 base and J by 0 bases, with 5 bases of the junction left unmatched. The CDR3 loop reads CASSLIGQGYSGANVLTF. The CDR3 region has the DNA TGCGCCAGCAGCTTGATCGGACAGGGGTACTCTGGGGCCAACGTCCTGACTTTC.

This chain links TRBV24-1 with TRBJ2-5; the D is unclear. This CDR3 has 15 amino acids. Trimming pared 9 bases from V and 1 base from J, leaving 17 bases between. Germline V lookup: CDR1 KGHDR, CDR2 SFDVKD. CDR3 residues: CATSNQGVSQETQYF. The CDR3 DNA sequence: TGTGCCACCTCAAATCAAGGAGTCTCCCAAGAGACCCAGTACTTC.

The genes are TRBV10-3 and TRBJ1-4, with TRBD1 matching 10 bases. Per germline, CDR1 ENHRY and CDR2 SYGVKD. CDR3 size: 12 residues. The CDR3 bases are TGTGCGGTCGGGACAGGGGATGAAAAACTGTTTTTT. As protein: CAVGTGDEKLFF.

V is TRBV2 and J is TRBJ2-7, with TRBD1 identical over 7 bases. CDR1 is SNHLY, CDR2 FYNNEI, per germline. The CDR3 runs to 16 residues. Trimming cost V 6 bases and J 3 bases; bases outside gene matches: 14. CDR3 sequence reads: CASRGRAQGTFYEQYF. The CDR3 nucleotides read TGTGCCAGCAGAGGGCGGGCACAGGGGACATTCTACGAGCAGTACTTC.

This chain connects TRBV29-1 to TRBJ2-5; possibly TRBD2 for D (6 bases). The CDR3 loop spans 14 amino acids. V dropped 6 bases and J dropped 5 bases, with 19 bases sitting between them. The germline V gene has CDR1 SQVTM and CDR2 ANQGSEA. CDR3 bases: TGCAGCGTCGGAGGGTTTCTGAGTCCCGAGACCCAGTACTTC. Residues: CSVGGFLSPETQYF.